This T cell receptor beta chain was sequenced for a study of graft-versus-host responses after intestinal transplantation. Generated by immunoSEQ multiplex PCR, the TCRdb table keeps only in-frame clones and is missing some. The sample lists 9,500 to 12,000 clones; around 83% were seen once. With 5 bases removed from V and 3 bases from J, the gap between germline ends came to 6 bases. The CDR3 extends over 11 amino acids. Germline CDR1 reads SGHNT; CDR2 reads YYREEE (reference sequence). The chain recombines TRBV5-4 with TRBJ2-7, with D maybe TRBD1 (5 bases). The clonotype comes from a human patient who received an intestinal transplant, so some T cells may come from the graft donor. The material sequenced was PBMCs, taken roughly 490 days after intestinal transplant. The CDR3 here is CASSDSYEQYF. The CDR3 region has the DNA TGTGCCAGCAGTGACAGCTACGAGCAGTACTTC.